This T cell receptor (beta chain) is drawn from a study of T cells expressing NK-cell markers (dated by TCRdb to 2018 to 2021). Background on the whole study: In sorted CD3+CD56+NKG2C+, CD3+CD56+NKG2C- and CD3+CD56-NKG2C+ T-cell subsets from several donors, TCR beta-chain repertoires were profiled. All eight donors whose samples were sequenced were randomly selected healthy volunteers, three of them men and five women. Sequencing of the libraries produced 2 x 150 bp reads on Illumina HiSeq 2000/2500, MiSeq or NextSeq. Most of the eight sequenced donors were HCMV-seropositive and one was HCMV-seronegative. What the research found in general, with its limitations: In several donors, the dominant CD3+CD56+NKG2C+ clonotypes were among the top 10 CD8+ clonotypes and accounted for roughly 1.0-7.5% of CD8+ T cells. Those dominant clonotypes were again the most abundant among CD3+CD56-NKG2C+ cells in several donors, at about 25-60.1%. It remained unclear whether the expanded NKG2C-expressing T cell clones were specific for HCMV antigens.

A commercial ELISA kit detecting HCMV-specific IgG in serum was used to determine HCMV serostatus. Ficoll density gradient centrifugation was used to isolate peripheral blood mononuclear cells from blood. Sequencing was performed on an Illumina HiSeq 2000. TCR beta cDNA libraries were made by 5'RACE template switching that added a universal primer site and unique molecular identifiers. Synthesis of cDNA was primed from the TCR beta constant segment and was followed by two consecutive PCR amplification steps. In the original analysis: MIGEC was used to demultiplex reads and group reads by UMI, and MiTCR was used to assemble and quantify clonotypes. To remove erroneous sequences, TCR cDNA sequences were retained only when supported by two or more reads. The tcR package was used for downstream repertoire analysis, and clonotypes were matched across fractions by CDR3 nucleotide sequence plus V segment. VDJmatch was used to annotate antigen specificity against VDJdb, with one amino acid substitution allowed in CDR3. TCRdb reprocessed the reads, so every CDR3 protein sequence counts as one entry and DNA is not shown. TCRdb's processing, not the study's, gives the V and J calls here. This sample's clone table shows about 390,000 distinct CDR3 sequences. Around a tenth of the sample comes from the top ten.

Note on this clonotype: Its antigen specificity is not known.

Including cysteine and phenylalanine, the CDR3 has 16 amino acids. DNA is not recorded here. Reading the germline V gene gives CDR1 SGHNT and CDR2 YENEEA. The clonotype was recovered from a woman aged 50 to 65 in good health. Donor details come from another sample of the same person, matched by shared clones. Sequencing was carried out using blood T cells: a sorted CD56 or NKG2C T cell subset, CD4+ or CD8+ T cells, or bulk PBMC T cells (not recorded which). Here the chain combines TRBV11-3 and TRBJ1-1; TCRdb's D call of TRBD1 is untestable without DNA. CDR3 region: CASSFGPRGFNTEAFF.